These 9 T cell receptor beta chains share one sample of origin, sequenced in a study of blood T cell repertoires in COVID-19 (dated by TCRdb to 2018 to 2020). Library creation used the immunoSEQ multiplex PCR assay. TCRdb obtained this table from immuneACCESS and retained in-frame rearrangements with V and J assigned. These tables miss some clones; where compared with another copy, unresolved V genes account for less than half of the shortfall, and the remainder is unexplained. In all, the sample holds over 200,000 clones, and approximately 85% of those were seen once. 1.9% of the sample lies in the top ten. The sequenced sample was PBMCs or T cells enriched from blood (not recorded which). Receptor source: a woman aged 50 to 60 who had recovered from COVID-19.

CDR3 sequence reads: CASSEITGVSYNSPLHF. The CDR3 nucleotides are TGTGCCAGCAGCGAAATAACAGGGGTGTCCTATAATTCACCCCTCCACTTT. V usage is TRBV3-1 (or the pseudogene TRBV3-2) and J usage is TRBJ1-6, with 7 bases matching TRBD1. There are 17 residues in the CDR3. Germline V CDR1 and CDR2: LGHDT, YNNKEL (reference sequence). The ends lost 5 bases at V and 1 base at J; junction bases unmatched: 8.

In DNA form, the CDR3 reads TGTGCCAGCAGCTTGGCCTTAATCCGGGAGCAGTACTTC. It codes for CASSLALIREQYF. The V call is TRBV5-6, the J call TRBJ2-7; D uncertain. Trimming left V 0 bases short and J 7 bases short, with 11 bases between. The CDR3 runs 13 residues. Germline-derived CDR1 and CDR2 are SGHDT and YYEEEE.

The genes are TRBV19 and TRBJ1-3; D gene uncertain. The CDR3 has 15 residues. Trimming took off 7 bases at V and 1 base at J, with 14 bases between the two ends. Germline lookup yields CDR1 LNHDA and CDR2 SQIVND (reference sequence). For the CDR3, the DNA is TGTGCCAGTACCCCGGGCCGAGGGTCTGGAAACACCATATATTTT. Protein product: CASTPGRGSGNTIYF.

The J gene is TRBJ2-7, the V gene TRBV10-3, with TRBD2 matching over 9 bases. Per the germline V gene, CDR1 is ENHRY and CDR2 is SYGVKD. The CDR3 runs 19 residues. J gave up 0 bases and V 3 bases, and 15 bases lay outside the gene matches. In DNA, the CDR3 is TGTGCCATCAGTGACCCGAACGTCAGCGGGAGGAATAACTCCTACGAGCAGTACTTC. It translates to CAISDPNVSGRNNSYEQYF.

A few counts support this clone. The chain recombines TRBV3-1 (or the pseudogene TRBV3-2) with TRBJ2-2; TRBD2 agrees at 9 bases. The V gene's germline CDR1 is LGHDT and CDR2 YNNKEL (reference sequence). The ends lost 4 bases at V and 7 bases at J; junction bases unmatched: 13. The CDR3 sequence is 17 residues long. CDR3 in DNA: TGTGCCAGCAGCCCATCTGGCGGGAGGGCCTCGGTCGGGGAGCTGTTTTTT. Translation gives CASSPSGGRASVGELFF.

The chain carries TRBV2 and TRBJ1-1; no definite D call. Trimming removed 7 bases at V and 4 bases at J, with 10 bases between. The CDR3 runs to 12 residues. CDR1 and CDR2 from the germline V gene are SNHLY and FYNNEI. For the CDR3, the DNA is TGTGCCAGCACCGTCGGTGTCACTGAAGCTTTCTTT. This gives the protein CASTVGVTEAFF.

The chain employs TRBV5-4 and TRBJ1-3; 7 bases agree with TRBD1. The CDR3 is 14 amino acids. CDR1 SGHNT and CDR2 YYREEE come from the germline V gene (reference sequence). V gave up 4 bases and J gave up 9 bases; unmatched junction bases: 10. This chain's CDR3 is CASSPEIAGGTIYF. The CDR3, as DNA: TGTGCCAGCAGCCCTGAAATAGCAGGGGGCACCATATATTTT.

V and J are TRBV2 and TRBJ1-1; D ambiguous. V was cut by 2 bases and J by 5 bases, with 9 bases left in between. The CDR3 consists of 13 residues. Germline assignment: CDR1 SNHLY and CDR2 FYNNEI. In nucleotides, the CDR3 is TGTGCCAGCAGTGAACAGTGGCGGACTGAAGCTTTCTTT. It codes for CASSEQWRTEAFF.

Regarding this clone: Distinct nucleotide sequences in the sample also encode this CDR3. This chain links TRBV6-5 with TRBJ1-2; D perhaps matches TRBD1 (5 bases). The V gene lost 2 bases and the J gene lost 2 bases, with 9 bases spanning the gap. CDR3 length: 14 amino acids. Germline CDR1 reads MNHEY; CDR2 reads SVGAGI. Here the CDR3 reads CASSYGGANYGYTF. Here the CDR3 DNA reads TGTGCCAGCAGTTACGGAGGGGCGAACTATGGCTACACCTTC.